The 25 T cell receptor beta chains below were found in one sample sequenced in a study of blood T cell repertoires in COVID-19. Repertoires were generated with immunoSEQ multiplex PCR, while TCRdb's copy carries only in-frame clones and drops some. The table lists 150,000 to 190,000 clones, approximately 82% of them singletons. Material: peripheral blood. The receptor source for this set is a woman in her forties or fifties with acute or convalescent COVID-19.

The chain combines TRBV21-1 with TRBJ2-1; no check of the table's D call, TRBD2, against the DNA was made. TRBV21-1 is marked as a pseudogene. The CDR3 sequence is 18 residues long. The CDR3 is CASSTVLRRATSGNEQFF. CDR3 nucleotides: TGTGCCAGCAGCACAGTGTTAAGGAGGGCCACATCTGGCAATGAGCAGTTCTTC.

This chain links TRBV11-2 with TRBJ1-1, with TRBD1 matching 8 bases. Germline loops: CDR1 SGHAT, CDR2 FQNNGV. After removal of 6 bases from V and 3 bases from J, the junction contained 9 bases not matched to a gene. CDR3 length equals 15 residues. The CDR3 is CASRRSGGRYTEAFF. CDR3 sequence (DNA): TGTGCCAGCAGACGATCAGGGGGCAGGTACACTGAAGCTTTCTTT.

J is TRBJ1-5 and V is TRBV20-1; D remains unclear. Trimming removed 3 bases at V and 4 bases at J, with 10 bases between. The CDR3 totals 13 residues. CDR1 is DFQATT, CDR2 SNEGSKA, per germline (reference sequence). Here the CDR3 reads CSASLGVNQPQHF. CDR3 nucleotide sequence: TGCAGTGCTAGTTTGGGAGTTAATCAGCCCCAGCATTTT.

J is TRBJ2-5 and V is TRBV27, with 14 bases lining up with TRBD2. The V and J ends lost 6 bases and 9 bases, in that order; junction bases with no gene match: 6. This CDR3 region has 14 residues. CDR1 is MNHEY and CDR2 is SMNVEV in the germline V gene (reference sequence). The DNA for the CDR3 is TGTGCCAGCAGGTCGGGACTAGCGGGAGTACCCCAGTACTTC. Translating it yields CASRSGLAGVPQYF.

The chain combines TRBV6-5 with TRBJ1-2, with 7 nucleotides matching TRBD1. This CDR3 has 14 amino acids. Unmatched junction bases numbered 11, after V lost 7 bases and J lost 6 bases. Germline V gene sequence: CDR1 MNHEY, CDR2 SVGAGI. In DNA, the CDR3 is TGTGCCAGCATCCAAGGAGGGGGCCGGGATGGCTACACCTTC. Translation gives CASIQGGGRDGYTF.

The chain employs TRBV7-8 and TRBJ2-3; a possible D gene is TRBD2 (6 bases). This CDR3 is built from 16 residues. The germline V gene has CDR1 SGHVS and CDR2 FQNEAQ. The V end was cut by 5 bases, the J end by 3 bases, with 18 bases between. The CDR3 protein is CASSPRRASATDTQYF. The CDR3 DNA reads TGTGCCAGCAGCCCGAGGCGGGCTAGCGCTACAGATACGCAGTATTTT.

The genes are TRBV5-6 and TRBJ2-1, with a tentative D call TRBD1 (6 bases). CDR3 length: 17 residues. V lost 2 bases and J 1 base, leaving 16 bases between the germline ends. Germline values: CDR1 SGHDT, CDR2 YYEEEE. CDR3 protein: CASSFRGTLGSYNEQFF. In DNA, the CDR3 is TGTGCCAGCAGCTTTAGGGGGACGCTTGGGTCCTACAATGAGCAGTTCTTC.

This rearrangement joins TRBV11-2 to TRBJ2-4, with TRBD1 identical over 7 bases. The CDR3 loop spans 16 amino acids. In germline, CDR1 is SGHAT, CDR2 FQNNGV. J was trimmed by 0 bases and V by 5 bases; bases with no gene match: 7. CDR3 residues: CASSGMGQKAKNIQYF. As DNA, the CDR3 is TGTGCCAGCAGCGGAATGGGACAGAAAGCCAAAAACATTCAGTACTTC.

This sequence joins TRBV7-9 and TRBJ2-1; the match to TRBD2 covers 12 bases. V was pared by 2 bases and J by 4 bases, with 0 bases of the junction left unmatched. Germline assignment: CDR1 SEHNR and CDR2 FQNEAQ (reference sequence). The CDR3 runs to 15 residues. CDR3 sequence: CASSLLAGGYNEQFF. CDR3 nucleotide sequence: TGTGCCAGCAGCTTACTAGCGGGAGGGTACAATGAGCAGTTCTTC. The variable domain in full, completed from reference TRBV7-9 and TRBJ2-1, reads DTGVSQNPRHKITKRGQNVTFRCDPISEHNRLYWYRQTLGQGPEFLTYFQNEAQLEKSRLLSDRFSAERPKGSFSTLEIQRTEQGDSAMYLCASSLLAGGYNEQFFGPGTRLTVL.

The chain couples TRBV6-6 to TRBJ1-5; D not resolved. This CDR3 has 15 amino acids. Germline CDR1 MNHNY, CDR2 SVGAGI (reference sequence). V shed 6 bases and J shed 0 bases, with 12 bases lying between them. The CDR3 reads CASSQDNYSNQPQHF. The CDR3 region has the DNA TGTGCCAGCAGCCAAGACAATTATAGCAATCAGCCCCAGCATTTT.

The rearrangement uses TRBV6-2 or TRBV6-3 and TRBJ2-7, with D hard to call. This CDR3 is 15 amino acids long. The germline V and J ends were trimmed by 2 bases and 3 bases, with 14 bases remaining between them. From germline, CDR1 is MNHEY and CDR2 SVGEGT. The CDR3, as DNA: TGTGCCAGCAGTTACCCCCCCAGATCCGACTACGAGCAGTACTTC. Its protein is CASSYPPRSDYEQYF.

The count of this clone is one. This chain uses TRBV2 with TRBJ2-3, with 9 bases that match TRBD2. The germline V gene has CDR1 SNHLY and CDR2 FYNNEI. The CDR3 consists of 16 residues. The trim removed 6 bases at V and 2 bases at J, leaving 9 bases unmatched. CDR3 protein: CASRERTSVATDTQYF. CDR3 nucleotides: TGTGCCAGCAGGGAACGGACTAGCGTGGCCACAGATACGCAGTATTTT.

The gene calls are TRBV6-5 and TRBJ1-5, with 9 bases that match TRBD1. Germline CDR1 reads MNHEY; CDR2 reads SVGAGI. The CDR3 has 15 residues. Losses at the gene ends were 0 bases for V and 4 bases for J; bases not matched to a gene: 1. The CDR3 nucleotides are TGTGCCAGCAGTTACTCCGGGACAGGGAATCAGCCCCAGCATTTT. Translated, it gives CASSYSGTGNQPQHF.

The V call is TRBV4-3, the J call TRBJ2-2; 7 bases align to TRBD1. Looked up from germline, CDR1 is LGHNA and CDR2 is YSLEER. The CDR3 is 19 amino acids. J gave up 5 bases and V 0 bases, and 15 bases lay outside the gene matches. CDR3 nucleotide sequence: TGCGCCAGCAGCCAAGATTTTTATCCGGGGACAGAGGGGACCGGGGAGCTGTTTTTT. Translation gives CASSQDFYPGTEGTGELFF.

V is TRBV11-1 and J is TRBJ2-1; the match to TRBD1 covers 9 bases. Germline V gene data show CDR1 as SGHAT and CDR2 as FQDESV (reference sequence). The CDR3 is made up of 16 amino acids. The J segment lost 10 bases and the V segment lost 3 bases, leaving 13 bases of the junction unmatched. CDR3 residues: CASSLGQGLLGGEQFF. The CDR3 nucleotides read TGTGCCAGCAGCTTGGGACAGGGATTATTAGGAGGCGAGCAGTTCTTC.

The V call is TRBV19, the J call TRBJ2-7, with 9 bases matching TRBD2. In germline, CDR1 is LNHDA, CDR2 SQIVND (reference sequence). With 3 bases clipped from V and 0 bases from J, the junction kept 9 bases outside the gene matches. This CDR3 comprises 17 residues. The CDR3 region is CASSIAASGTRSYEQYF. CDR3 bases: TGTGCCAGTAGTATTGCGGCTAGCGGGACCCGCTCCTACGAGCAGTACTTC.

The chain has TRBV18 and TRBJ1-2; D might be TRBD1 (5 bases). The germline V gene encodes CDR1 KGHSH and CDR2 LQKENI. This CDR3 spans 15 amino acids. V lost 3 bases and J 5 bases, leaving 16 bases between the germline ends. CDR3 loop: CASSPRGGDGYGYTF. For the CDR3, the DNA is TGTGCCAGCTCACCCCGGGGAGGGGACGGTTATGGCTACACCTTC.

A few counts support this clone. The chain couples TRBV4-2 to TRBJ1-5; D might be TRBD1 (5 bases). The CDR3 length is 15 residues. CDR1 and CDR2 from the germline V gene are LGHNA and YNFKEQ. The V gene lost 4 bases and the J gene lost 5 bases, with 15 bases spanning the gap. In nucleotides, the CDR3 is TGTGCCAGCAGCCTTACCGGGACGGGGGATCAGCCCCAGCATTTT. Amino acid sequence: CASSLTGTGDQPQHF.

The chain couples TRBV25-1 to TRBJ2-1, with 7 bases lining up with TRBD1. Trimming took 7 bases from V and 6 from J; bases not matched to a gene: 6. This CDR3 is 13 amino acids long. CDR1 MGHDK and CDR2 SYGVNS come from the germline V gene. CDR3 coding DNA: TGTGCCAGCACCGACAGGGAAGGCAATGAGCAGTTCTTC. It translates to CASTDREGNEQFF.

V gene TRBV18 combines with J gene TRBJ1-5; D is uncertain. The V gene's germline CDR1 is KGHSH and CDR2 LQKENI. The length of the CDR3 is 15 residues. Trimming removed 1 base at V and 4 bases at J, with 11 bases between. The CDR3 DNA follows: TGTGCCAGCTCACCACAGCGGTTATCAAATCAGCCCCAGCATTTT. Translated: CASSPQRLSNQPQHF.

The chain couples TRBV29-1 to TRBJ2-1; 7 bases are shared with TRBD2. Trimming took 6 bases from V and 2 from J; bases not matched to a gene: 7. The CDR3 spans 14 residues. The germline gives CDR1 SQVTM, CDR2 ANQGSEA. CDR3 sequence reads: CSVSGKGPYNEQFF. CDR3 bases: TGCAGCGTCAGCGGGAAAGGACCCTACAATGAGCAGTTCTTC.

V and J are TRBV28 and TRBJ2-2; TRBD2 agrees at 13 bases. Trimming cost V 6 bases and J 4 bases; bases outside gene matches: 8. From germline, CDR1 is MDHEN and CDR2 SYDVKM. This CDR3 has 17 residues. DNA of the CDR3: TGTGCCAGCAGCCGAGGACTAGCGGGAGTGGGCACCGGGGAGCTGTTTTTT. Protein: CASSRGLAGVGTGELFF.

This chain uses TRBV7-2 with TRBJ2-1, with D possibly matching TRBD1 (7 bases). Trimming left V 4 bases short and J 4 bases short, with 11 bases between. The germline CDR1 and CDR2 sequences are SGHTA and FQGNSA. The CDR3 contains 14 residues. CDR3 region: CASSSQGGYNEQFF. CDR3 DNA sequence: TGTGCCAGCAGCTCTCAGGGGGGATACAATGAGCAGTTCTTC.

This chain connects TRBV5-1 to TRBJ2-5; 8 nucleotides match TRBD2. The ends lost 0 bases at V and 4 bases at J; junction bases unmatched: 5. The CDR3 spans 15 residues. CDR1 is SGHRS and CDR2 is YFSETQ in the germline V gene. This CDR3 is CASSLETGGLETQYF. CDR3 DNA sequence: TGCGCCAGCAGCTTGGAAACGGGGGGGCTAGAGACCCAGTACTTC.

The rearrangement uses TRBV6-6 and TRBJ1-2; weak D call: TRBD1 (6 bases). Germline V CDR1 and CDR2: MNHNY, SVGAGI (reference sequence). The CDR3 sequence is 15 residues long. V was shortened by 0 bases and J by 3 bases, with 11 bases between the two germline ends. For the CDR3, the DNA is TGTGCCAGCAGTTACTCTCCAGGGGTCGACTATGGCTACACCTTC. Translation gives CASSYSPGVDYGYTF.